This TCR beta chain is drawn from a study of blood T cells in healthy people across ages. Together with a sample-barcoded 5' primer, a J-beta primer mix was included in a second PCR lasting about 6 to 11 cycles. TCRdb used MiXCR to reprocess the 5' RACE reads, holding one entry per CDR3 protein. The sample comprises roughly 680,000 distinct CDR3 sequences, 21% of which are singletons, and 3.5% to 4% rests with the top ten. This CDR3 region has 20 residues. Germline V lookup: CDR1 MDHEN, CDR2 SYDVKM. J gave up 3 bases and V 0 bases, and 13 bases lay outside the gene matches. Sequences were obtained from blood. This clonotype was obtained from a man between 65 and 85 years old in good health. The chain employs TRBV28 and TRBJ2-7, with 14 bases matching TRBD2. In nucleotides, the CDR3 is TGTGCCAGCAGTTTATGGTTCAAAGGACTAGCGGGAGGACATCACTACGAGCAGTACTTC. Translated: CASSLWFKGLAGGHHYEQYF.